Each of the 22 T cell receptor beta chains below was sequenced from the same sample in a study of cytomegalovirus exposure and HLA in healthy donors. In the PCR, 60 Vbeta and 13 Jbeta primers were used. Assay used: immunoSEQ multiplex PCR; TCRdb lists only in-frame clones, some missing. The table includes 140,000 or so clones, 61% detected once. The specimen sequenced was PBMCs. These receptor sequences come from a male donor in good health and CMV-seronegative.

As regards this clone: The junction shows a germline mismatch at one end, possibly a read error. The chain recombines TRBV7-7 with TRBJ2-3; 9 nucleotides agree with TRBD2. Germline CDR1 and CDR2: SSHAT and FNYEAQ (reference sequence). The CDR3 covers 12 residues. The CDR3 sequence is CASSISGGTQYF. CDR3 DNA: TGTGCTAGCAGCATCAGCGGGGGGACGCAGTATTTT. The full variable domain, with the rest looked up from reference TRBV7-7 and TRBJ2-3, is GAGVSQSPRYKVTKRGQDVTLRCDPISSHATLYWYQQALGQGPEFLTYFNYEAQPDKSGLPSDRFSAERPEGSISTLTIQRTEQRDSAMYRCASSISGGTQYFGPGTRLTVL.

This clone was counted between two and nine times. V is TRBV7-9 and J is TRBJ1-4; D call uncertain. This CDR3 is built from 13 residues. Looked up from germline, CDR1 is SEHNR and CDR2 is FQNEAQ (reference sequence). The V end was cut by 2 bases, the J end by 8 bases, with 9 bases between. This CDR3 reads CASSLNSNEKLFF. The CDR3 nucleotides are TGTGCCAGCAGCTTAAACAGTAACGAAAAACTGTTTTTT.

The rearrangement joins TRBV7-9 to TRBJ1-1, with 7 bases identical to TRBD1. The germline gives CDR1 SEHNR, CDR2 FQNEAQ (reference sequence). The CDR3 is made up of 15 amino acids. Unmatched junction bases numbered 4, after V lost 3 bases and J lost 0 bases. The CDR3 reads CASSFGTALNTEAFF. In DNA form, the CDR3 reads TGTGCCAGCAGCTTTGGGACAGCCTTGAACACTGAAGCTTTCTTT. Looking up the rest from reference TRBV7-9 and TRBJ1-1 gives the full variable domain: DTGVSQNPRHKITKRGQNVTFRCDPISEHNRLYWYRQTLGQGPEFLTYFQNEAQLEKSRLLSDRFSAERPKGSFSTLEIQRTEQGDSAMYLCASSFGTALNTEAFFGQGTRLTVV.

CDR3 in DNA: TGCGCCAGCAGCTTGGAGTCGGGAGAAAAACTGTTTTTT. Translation: CASSLESGEKLFF. The chain joins TRBV5-1 to TRBJ1-4; D unclear. The CDR3 covers 13 residues. V lost 0 bases, J lost 8 bases, and 8 bases lay in between. Germline CDR1 SGHRS, CDR2 YFSETQ.

The J gene is TRBJ2-2, the V gene TRBV9; possible D gene TRBD2, 5 bases. The CDR3 has 17 amino acids. The germline V gene encodes CDR1 SGDLS and CDR2 YYNGEE. Deletions cut 4 bases from V and 1 base from J, with 17 bases between. The CDR3 sequence: CASSPRVRTQNTGELFF. The CDR3 bases are TGTGCCAGCAGCCCAAGGGTTAGGACTCAGAACACCGGGGAGCTGTTTTTT.

V is TRBV27 and J is TRBJ1-4, with TRBD1 matching over 9 bases. Trimming removed 5 bases from V and 5 bases from J; junction bases left unmatched: 6. Per germline, CDR1 MNHEY and CDR2 SMNVEV (reference sequence). This CDR3 has 15 residues. CDR3 region: CASSGDRAANEKLFF. CDR3 in DNA: TGTGCCAGCAGTGGGGACAGGGCGGCCAATGAAAAACTGTTTTTT.

The chain is built from TRBV7-3 and TRBJ2-5, with D perhaps TRBD1 (6 bases). CDR3 length: 15 amino acids. Per germline, CDR1 SGHTA and CDR2 FQGTGA. Trimming cost V 5 bases and J 2 bases, with 15 bases left between them. CDR3 in amino acids: CASSRQPGTQETQYF. CDR3 sequence (DNA): TGTGCCAGCAGCCGCCAGCCGGGGACACAAGAGACCCAGTACTTC.

This clone turned up a few times. J is TRBJ2-5 and V is TRBV2; TRBD2 is a possible D gene (5 bases). The CDR3 has 13 amino acids. From germline, CDR1 is SNHLY and CDR2 FYNNEI. Trimming left V 5 bases short and J 5 bases short, with 12 bases between. The CDR3 here is CASSTPGWETQYF. DNA for the CDR3: TGTGCCAGCAGTACCCCGGGATGGGAGACCCAGTACTTC.

This clone was seen a few times. The chain recombines TRBV7-8 with TRBJ2-2; maybe TRBD2 (5 bases). This CDR3 has 15 residues. Germline V CDR1 and CDR2: SGHVS, FQNEAQ. Trimming shortened V by 5 bases and J by 6 bases, and 16 bases separated the two germline ends. Here the CDR3 reads CASSTRTSLAGELFF. DNA for the CDR3: TGTGCCAGCAGCACCAGGACTTCCTTGGCCGGGGAGCTGTTTTTT.

This chain joins TRBV7-9 and TRBJ2-7, with D perhaps TRBD1 (6 bases). The CDR3 runs 16 residues. Trimming took 3 bases from V and 0 from J, leaving 15 bases between them. CDR1 SEHNR and CDR2 FQNEAQ come from the germline V gene (reference sequence). The CDR3 sequence is CASSFGMGANSYEQYF. In nucleotides, the CDR3 is TGTGCCAGCAGCTTCGGGATGGGGGCAAACTCCTACGAGCAGTACTTC.

The CDR3 reads CASSFWQANYGYTF. The DNA of the CDR3 is TGTGCCAGCAGCTTTTGGCAGGCGAACTATGGCTACACCTTC. The chain uses TRBV5-6 and TRBJ1-2; D is undetermined. The CDR3 is made up of 14 amino acids. V was trimmed by 2 bases and J by 2 bases, leaving 10 bases between them. Looked up from germline, CDR1 is SGHDT and CDR2 is YYEEEE. The full variable domain, completed using reference TRBV5-6 and TRBJ1-2, is DAGVTQSPTHLIKTRGQQVTLRCSPKSGHDTVSWYQQALGQGPQFIFQYYEEEERQRGNFPDRFSGHQFPNYSSELNVNALLLGDSALYLCASSFWQANYGYTFGSGTRLTVV.

The chain has TRBV11-2 and TRBJ2-7; D ambiguous. Germline loops: CDR1 SGHAT, CDR2 FQNNGV. V was trimmed by 2 bases and J by 4 bases, leaving 6 bases between them. The CDR3 runs 12 residues. The CDR3 is CASSLRVYEQYF. CDR3 sequence (DNA): TGTGCCAGCAGCTTACGGGTTTACGAGCAGTACTTC.

The chain couples TRBV6-5 to TRBJ1-2; perhaps TRBD1 as D (6 bases). The V end lost 7 bases, the J end lost 4 bases, and 16 bases lay between the germline ends. CDR3 length: 14 residues. Germline values: CDR1 MNHEY, CDR2 SVGAGI. The CDR3 coding sequence is TGTGCCAGCAACCCAAGGGGGTCCCCCTATGGCTACACCTTC. It codes for CASNPRGSPYGYTF.

This chain uses TRBV5-8 with TRBJ1-1; no clear D gene. This CDR3 has 12 residues. CDR1 is SGHTS, CDR2 YDEGEE, per germline. The V end was cut by 7 bases, the J end by 2 bases, with 9 bases between. CDR3 DNA sequence: TGTGCCAGCTCTTCCGTTAACACTGAAGCTTTCTTT. This codes for CASSSVNTEAFF.

This chain connects TRBV30 to TRBJ2-2, with D perhaps matching TRBD2 (6 bases). V was trimmed by 4 bases and J by 1 base, leaving 22 bases between them. CDR1 is GTSNPN, CDR2 SVGIG, per germline (reference sequence). The CDR3 runs to 18 residues. The CDR3 is CAWNIGTYSGENTGELFF. In nucleotides, the CDR3 is TGTGCCTGGAATATTGGAACCTATAGCGGAGAGAACACCGGGGAGCTGTTTTTT.

This clone was found a few times. The chain couples TRBV5-1 to TRBJ2-3; D perhaps matches TRBD2 (5 bases). Germline V gene lookup returns CDR1 SGHRS and CDR2 YFSETQ. This CDR3 contains 15 residues. Trimming removed 0 bases from V and 1 base from J, with 9 bases in between. The CDR3 DNA sequence: TGCGCCAGCAGCTTGGCCAGGCGGGGCACAGATACGCAGTATTTT. Encoded protein: CASSLARRGTDTQYF.

This chain joins TRBV6-1 and TRBJ2-3; 9 positions match TRBD2. This CDR3 is built from 15 residues. V lost 2 bases, J lost 0 bases, and 0 bases stayed unmatched. Germline V gene lookup returns CDR1 MNHNS and CDR2 SASEGT. CDR3 residues: CASSELAGSTDTQYF. The CDR3 nucleotides read TGTGCCAGCAGTGAACTAGCGGGGAGCACAGATACGCAGTATTTT.

V is TRBV18 and J is TRBJ2-3, with 7 bases matching TRBD2. CDR3 length equals 16 residues. V lost 2 bases, J lost 5 bases, and 10 bases stayed unmatched. CDR1 is KGHSH, CDR2 LQKENI, per germline. This CDR3 reads CASSPLSGAVQDTQYF. CDR3 in DNA: TGTGCCAGCTCACCATTGAGCGGGGCAGTTCAAGATACGCAGTATTTT.

In this sample, this clone turned up a few times. The chain carries TRBV30 and TRBJ2-2; no firm D call. Trimming left V 5 bases short and J 5 bases short, with 6 bases between. The CDR3 contains 11 residues. Germline V gene lookup returns CDR1 GTSNPN and CDR2 SVGIG (reference sequence). The CDR3 region has the DNA TGTGCCTGGCAGGTTACCGGGGAGCTGTTTTTT. Translating it yields CAWQVTGELFF.

This chain uses TRBV30 with TRBJ1-3; the D is unclear. Per germline, CDR1 GTSNPN and CDR2 SVGIG (reference sequence). The CDR3 is 15 residues long. Between the trimmed V and J ends, which lost 0 bases and 4 bases, there was a span of 13 bases. The chain's CDR3 is CAWSVGSTAGNTIYF. In DNA, the CDR3 is TGTGCCTGGAGTGTTGGATCCACAGCCGGAAACACCATATATTTT. Drawing the rest from reference TRBV30 and TRBJ1-3, the complete variable domain is SQTIHQWPATLVQPVGSPLSLECTVEGTSNPNLYWYRQAAGRGLQLLFYSVGIGQISSEVPQNLSASRPQDRQFILSSKKLLLSDSGFYLCAWSVGSTAGNTIYFGEGSWLTVV.

This clone was counted once. The chain couples TRBV27 to TRBJ2-3; 10 bases map to TRBD2. Germline CDR1 is MNHEY and CDR2 is SMNVEV (reference sequence). Losses at the gene ends were 6 bases for V and 2 bases for J; bases not matched to a gene: 5. This CDR3 has 15 amino acids. The CDR3 protein is CASRTLAGVTDTQYF. DNA for the CDR3: TGTGCCAGCAGGACGCTAGCGGGGGTCACAGATACGCAGTATTTT.

The count of this clone is one. V gene TRBV28 combines with J gene TRBJ1-1; D ambiguous. The CDR3 has 13 amino acids. Deletions cut 7 bases from V and 1 base from J, with 10 bases between. Germline assignment: CDR1 MDHEN and CDR2 SYDVKM. The CDR3 here is CASIVDKNTEAFF. The CDR3 nucleotides are TGTGCCAGCATCGTAGACAAGAACACTGAAGCTTTCTTT.